Reported below is one T cell receptor beta chain. There are many counts of this clonotype. Its target antigen remains unknown. No much larger clonotype is one base removed from it; base qualities were not supplied. This specimen's time point label, interpreted: longitudinal time-point 1 (baseline). The healthy controls were volunteers from a blood bank in Maryland, USA. Unsorted PBMC libraries were generated from 2 million PBMCs stored in RNAlater at -80 °C until RNA extraction. PBMCs were separated from peripheral blood using Ficoll-Hypaque density gradient centrifugation and then cryopreserved in liquid nitrogen. The data belong to a study of neurological immune-mediated disorders (dated by TCRdb to between 2018 and 2021). For the study in its entirety: The study compared peripheral blood TCR-beta repertoires of HTLV-I-associated myelopathy (HAM/TSP) patients, multiple sclerosis patients and healthy controls using UMI-based sequencing. The cohort included 60 to 75 subjects: about 15 with HAM/TSP, approximately 34 with multiple sclerosis, and approximately 20 healthy controls. Alongside PBMC samples, the set of approximately 100 TCR-beta libraries contained longitudinal samples, technical triplicates, and paired CD4+ and CD8+ T-cell subsets that had been sorted. Longitudinal HAM/TSP donors and healthy donors each had 3 time-points at intervals of roughly 3-40 months. The paper's findings and limits, for the study overall: The highest TCR clonal expansion was observed in HAM/TSP patients, whereas the lowest was observed in MS patients, even when compared with healthy controls. Across subjects, expanded clones never shared an identical CDR3 amino acid sequence, which suggests that the TCR-beta repertoires in every group were private.

cDNA was synthesized by template-switch 5'RACE using a primer with a 10-nucleotide random unique molecular identifier that tagged each TCR transcript. Every sequencing run yielded over 170 million TCR-beta sequences covering 15-18 subjects. Total RNA was extracted with the RNeasy kit. The KAPA Real-time Library Amplification kit was used to amplify TCR-beta VDJ regions with primers targeting the TCR constant region and the 5'RACE anchor. A first PCR added sample indexes and Illumina adaptors, and a second PCR then raised library yield. After purification with Ampure beads, the TCR product of roughly 650 bp was size-selected on a 2% E-gel SizeSelection system. Before pooling, library quality was checked on a Bioanalyzer, concentration was measured with Qubit, and libraries were quantified with the Kapa Library Quantification kit. Libraries were sequenced paired-end 2 x 150 bp on an Illumina HiSeq 2500. To increase sequence diversity, roughly 23-30% phiX was spiked into each library pool. For the original study's pipeline: The quality-filtered reads were processed with the UMI-based MiGEC pipeline, whose error correction step removed more than 80% of the raw TCR sequences. VDJ genes were aligned to IMGT germline references, and each clonotype was defined by a unique CDR3 amino acid sequence together with V-J genes. Clonal expansion, Shannon diversity and CDR3 relatedness were evaluated with VDJtools (CalcPairwiseDistances, ClusterSamples), while phylogenetic trees were built in CLCbio workbench. Clones with at least 8 unique UMIs were defined as expanded, with this threshold being based on coefficient-of-variation modelling across technical triplicates. Using fastp at Q25 and MiXCR, TCRdb reprocessed the public reads and kept productive beta chains. A single entry per CDR3 protein holds the most common genes and DNA from its merged rows. The V and J calls were determined by TCRdb, not by the authors. This sample holds around 76,000 distinct CDR3 sequences; about a tenth were observed only once. 8.5% to 10% of the sample belongs to the ten largest clones.

The germline V gene (reference sequence) supplies CDR1 DFQATT and CDR2 SNEGSKA. Reading from cysteine to phenylalanine, the CDR3 counts 15 amino acids. Only CDR3 DNA is held: 45 bases, read in frame from base 1. Trimming leaves V shorter by 6 bases and J shorter by 4 bases, with the junction holding 11 bases beyond the gene matches. This clonotype was obtained from a man aged 30-40 years in good health. The chain joins TRBV20-1 to TRBJ2-1, and TRBD2 aligns with 8 junction nucleotides. The sample consisted of PBMCs. This receptor carries the CDR3 CSASGSGSLYNEQFF. Here is the DNA: TGCAGTGCCTCCGGGAGCGGGAGTTTGTACAATGAGCAGTTCTTC.